What follows is one TCR beta chain and its context. The CDR3 runs to 13 residues. The V gene lost 7 bases and the J gene lost 4 bases, with 17 bases spanning the gap. Per the germline V gene, CDR1 is SQVTM and CDR2 is ANQGSEA. The sample belongs to a study of long-term antiretroviral therapy in people with HIV. They ran version v3.0 of the immunoSEQ assay at survey level. This table comes from immunoSEQ multiplex PCR, and its TCRdb copy is limited to in-frame clones, with some not included. The table includes 20,000 to 25,000 clones, about 72% detected once. The clonotype comes from a middle-aged woman with HIV. The specimen was unsorted PBMCs, collected approximately 1.8 years before starting antiretroviral therapy. The V gene is TRBV29-1, the J gene TRBJ2-7; D is possibly TRBD1 (7 bases). The CDR3 DNA reads as TGCAGCGCTCTGGACAGGAGGGAGTACGAGCAGTACTTC. The encoded protein is CSALDRREYEQYF.